Shown below are 12 T cell receptor beta chains from a single sample sequenced in a study of T cell responses to AZD1222 COVID-19 vaccine. Repertoires were generated with immunoSEQ multiplex PCR, while TCRdb's copy carries only in-frame clones and drops some. Counted here are over 120,000 clones, about nine tenths occurring once; the ten biggest clones make up approximately 4.8%. Here the sequenced sample was peripheral blood, taken on day 0 of AZD1222 vaccination. These receptors originate from an adult in good health.

The chain is built from TRBV19 and TRBJ1-4, with D perhaps matching TRBD1 (5 bases). V was shortened by 7 bases and J by 0 bases, with 18 bases between the two germline ends. The CDR3 spans 17 residues. Per the germline V gene, CDR1 is LNHDA and CDR2 is SQIVND (reference sequence). CDR3 in DNA: TGTGCCAGTAAAAGGACAAGCCACGTAGCAACTAATGAAAAACTGTTTTTT. Its translation: CASKRTSHVATNEKLFF.

The rearrangement links TRBV6-2 or TRBV6-3 to TRBJ1-5; D uncertain. Germline V gene lookup returns CDR1 MNHEY and CDR2 SVGEGT. This CDR3 is 16 amino acids long. The V and J ends lost 2 bases and 0 bases respectively, with 11 bases between them. The CDR3 spells CASSYKAGGSNQPQHF. Here the CDR3 DNA reads TGTGCCAGCAGTTACAAGGCAGGAGGTAGCAATCAGCCCCAGCATTTT.

The chain carries TRBV7-8 and TRBJ2-6, with D possibly matching TRBD1 (5 bases). CDR3 length: 15 amino acids. Germline CDR1 SGHVS, CDR2 FQNEAQ. Trimming removed 3 bases from V and 4 bases from J, with 10 bases in between. This CDR3 reads CASSFEGVGANVLTF. For the CDR3, the DNA is TGTGCCAGCAGCTTCGAAGGGGTAGGGGCCAACGTCCTGACTTTC.

J is TRBJ2-7 and V is TRBV18; possible D gene TRBD1, 6 bases. V lost 0 bases and J lost 2, with 11 bases in between. From germline, CDR1 is KGHSH and CDR2 LQKENI. The CDR3 loop spans 15 amino acids. The CDR3 DNA follows: TGTGCCAGCTCACCACCGACAGGTCTAACCTACGAGCAGTACTTC. Translation: CASSPPTGLTYEQYF.

This clone was detected only once. This chain uses TRBV6-5 with TRBJ2-5; D is perhaps TRBD2 (5 bases). Germline V CDR1 and CDR2: MNHEY, SVGAGI. V gave up 7 bases and J gave up 0 bases, with 6 bases separating them. CDR3 length: 12 residues. The CDR3 sequence is CASTGDQETQYF. The CDR3, as DNA: TGTGCCAGCACCGGGGACCAAGAGACCCAGTACTTC.

The CDR3 DNA is TGCGCCAGCAGCCAGGGGACTAGCGGGGTGGGGCTCGAGCAGTACTTC. It specifies CASSQGTSGVGLEQYF. The chain combines TRBV5-1 with TRBJ2-7, with TRBD2 matching 13 bases. The CDR3 runs to 16 residues. J gave up 6 bases and V 4 bases, and 10 bases lay outside the gene matches. Germline CDR1 and CDR2: SGHRS and YFSETQ.

The genes are TRBV7-6 and TRBJ1-4; 10 positions match TRBD1. The CDR3 is 15 amino acids. Germline lookup yields CDR1 SGHVS and CDR2 FNYEAQ. V lost 5 bases to trimming and J lost 7 bases; unmatched junction nucleotides: 7. Here the CDR3 reads CASSPSGQGGEKLFF. In DNA form, the CDR3 reads TGTGCCAGCAGCCCAAGCGGACAGGGGGGTGAAAAACTGTTTTTT.

The chain joins TRBV19 to TRBJ2-1; TRBD2 aligns across 10 bases. Trimming removed 9 bases from V and 7 bases from J; junction bases left unmatched: 6. This CDR3 is built from 13 residues. The germline V gene has CDR1 LNHDA and CDR2 SQIVND (reference sequence). The DNA of the CDR3 is TGTGCCAGCAAGCGGGGGGGAGGAAATGAGCAGTTCTTC. Protein: CASKRGGGNEQFF.

This sequence joins TRBV11-2 and TRBJ2-7; 8 nucleotides match TRBD2. Germline loops: CDR1 SGHAT, CDR2 FQNNGV. The junction had 7 bases not matched to a gene; V was cut back by 3 bases and J by 3 bases. The CDR3 sequence is 15 residues long. CDR3 residues: CASSFSGTYNYEQYF. The CDR3 region has the DNA TGTGCCAGCAGCTTTAGCGGGACATACAACTACGAGCAGTACTTC.

This rearrangement joins TRBV28 to TRBJ1-2; no firm D call. Looked up from germline, CDR1 is MDHEN and CDR2 is SYDVKM. The CDR3 contains 13 residues. The V and J ends lost 6 bases and 5 bases respectively, with 13 bases between them. CDR3 protein: CASSGLATYGYTF. In DNA, the CDR3 is TGTGCCAGCAGCGGGCTGGCCACTTATGGCTACACCTTC.

The chain links TRBV20-1 to TRBJ1-2; no reliable D call. CDR1 and CDR2 from the germline V gene are DFQATT and SNEGSKA (reference sequence). Trimming removed 3 bases from V and 4 bases from J, with 12 bases in between. This CDR3 has 13 amino acids. This CDR3 is CSASVGSSYGYTF. As DNA, the CDR3 is TGCAGTGCTAGTGTTGGCTCGAGCTATGGCTACACCTTC.

The V and J genes are TRBV19 and TRBJ1-5, with 8 positions matching TRBD1. Germline V gene lookup returns CDR1 LNHDA and CDR2 SQIVND (reference sequence). V shed 5 bases, J shed 3 bases, and the junction held 9 bases outside the gene matches. CDR3 size: 16 residues. The CDR3 reads CASSVRQGFANQPQHF. The DNA of the CDR3 is TGTGCCAGTAGTGTGAGACAGGGGTTTGCCAATCAGCCCCAGCATTTT. Full variable domain (missing parts from reference TRBV19 and TRBJ1-5): DGGITQSPKYLFRKEGQNVTLSCEQNLNHDAMYWYRQDPGQGLRLIYYSQIVNDFQKGDIAEGYSVSREKKESFPLTVTSAQKNPTAFYLCASSVRQGFANQPQHFGDGTRLSIL.